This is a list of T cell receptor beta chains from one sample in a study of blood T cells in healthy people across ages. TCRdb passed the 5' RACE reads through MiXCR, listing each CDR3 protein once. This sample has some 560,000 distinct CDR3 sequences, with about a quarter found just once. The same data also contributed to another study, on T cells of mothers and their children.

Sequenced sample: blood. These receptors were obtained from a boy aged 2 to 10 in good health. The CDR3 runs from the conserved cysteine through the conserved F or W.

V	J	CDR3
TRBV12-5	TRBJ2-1	CASGLDRDYWKSNEQFF
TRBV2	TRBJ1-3	CAGSPGGAGNTIYF
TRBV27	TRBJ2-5	CASSLLVRRETQYF
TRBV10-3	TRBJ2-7	CAIRGTTSSYEQYF
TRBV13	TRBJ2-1	CASSSRTSGVSSYNEQFF
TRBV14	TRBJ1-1	CASSQDSLVGNTEAFF
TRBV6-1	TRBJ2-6	CASSKGQGSSGANVLTF
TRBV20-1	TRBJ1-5	CSAWQGDNQPQHF
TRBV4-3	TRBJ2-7	CASSQEAGSYEQYF
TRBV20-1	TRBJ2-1	CSARPSATSDQGSYNEQFF
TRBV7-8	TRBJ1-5	CASSLVGGVNQPQHF
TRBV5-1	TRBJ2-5	CASSHEGPPQETQYF
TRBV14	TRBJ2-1	CASSQELRYNEQFF
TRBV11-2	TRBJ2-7	CASRPFGTGWYEQYF
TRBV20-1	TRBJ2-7	CSGLGAGTSDEQYF
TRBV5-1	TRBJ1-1	CASSLPGEGEAFF
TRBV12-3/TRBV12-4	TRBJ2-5	CASSLAGPAGETQYF
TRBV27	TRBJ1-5	CASSLIGGGNQPQHF
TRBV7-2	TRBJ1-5	CACSQQRGQPQHF
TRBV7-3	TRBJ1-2	CASSLSTGIRYGYTF
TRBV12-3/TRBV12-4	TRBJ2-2	CASNFWPGGNTGELFF
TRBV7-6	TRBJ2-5	CASSLGEGAEKTQYF
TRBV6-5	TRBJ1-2	CASQHRGQEGYGYTF
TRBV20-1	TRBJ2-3	CSARDFSGSGTDTQYF
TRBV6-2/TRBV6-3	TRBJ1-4	CASRTTDRWNEKLFF
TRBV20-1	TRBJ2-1	CSAGRDSYNEQFF
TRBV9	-	CASSVAESSYEQYF
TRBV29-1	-	CSVVWTGEYEQYF
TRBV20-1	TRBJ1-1	CSARRQGSGEAFF
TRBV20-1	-	CSGKEWGDGGETQYF
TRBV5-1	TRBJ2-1	CASRRPGLHGNEQFF